This TCR beta chain emerged from a study of cytomegalovirus exposure and HLA in healthy donors. Points from the study as a whole: Several V segments, TRBV6-2 and TRBV6-3 among them, could not be told apart and were dropped. Using the classifier, cytomegalovirus status was reportedly diagnosed with high specificity and sensitivity.

On this clone itself: The antigen remains undetermined. At one boundary the junction diverges from the germline segment, which might be a read error.

Germline assignment: CDR1 ENHRY and CDR2 SYGVKD. CDR3 size: 17 residues. The PCR was carried out with 60 Vbeta primers and 13 Jbeta primers. Under the authors' procedure: Later reanalysis found roughly 80 million unique TCR beta chains, around 10 million of them shared. Sequenced by immunoSEQ multiplex PCR; TCRdb stores in-frame clones only, minus some. V, J and clone size were drawn from that table, and D and trimming were deduced from the DNA. The profile shows about 200,000 clones, approximately 83% of them singletons. The sequence derives from a girl under 18 in good health and CMV-seronegative. The sequenced sample consisted of PBMCs. The rearrangement uses TRBV10-3 and TRBJ1-5; D remains ambiguous. CDR3 DNA sequence: TGTGCCATCAGTGAGTCGGCAGGTGTGGATAGCGATCAGCCCCAGCATTTT. Protein: CAISESAGVDSDQPQHF.